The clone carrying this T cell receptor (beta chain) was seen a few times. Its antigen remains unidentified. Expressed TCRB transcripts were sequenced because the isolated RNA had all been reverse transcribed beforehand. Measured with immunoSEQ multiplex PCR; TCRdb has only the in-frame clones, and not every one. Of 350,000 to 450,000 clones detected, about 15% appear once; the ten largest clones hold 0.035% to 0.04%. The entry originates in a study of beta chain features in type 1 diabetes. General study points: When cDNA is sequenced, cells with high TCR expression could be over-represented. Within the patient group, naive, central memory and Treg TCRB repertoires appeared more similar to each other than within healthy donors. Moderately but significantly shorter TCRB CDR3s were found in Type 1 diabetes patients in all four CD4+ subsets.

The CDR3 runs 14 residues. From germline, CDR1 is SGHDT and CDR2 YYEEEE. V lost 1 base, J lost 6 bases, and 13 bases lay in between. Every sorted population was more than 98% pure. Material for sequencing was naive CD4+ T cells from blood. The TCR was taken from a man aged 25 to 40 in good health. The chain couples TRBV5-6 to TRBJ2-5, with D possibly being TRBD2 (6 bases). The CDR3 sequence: CASSLRGTAKTQYF. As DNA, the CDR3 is TGTGCCAGCAGCTTGCGGGGGACCGCCAAGACCCAGTACTTC.